This T cell receptor beta chain was retrieved from a study of low-dose radiotherapy and immunotherapy resistance in tumors. Study information: Every two weeks patients got nivolumab 240 mg flat dose, plus ipilimumab 1 mg/kg every six weeks, intravenously. Dosing of intravenous cyclophosphamide at 200 mg/m2 occurred every two weeks and took place one day prior to radiation and immunotherapy. Daily oral aspirin at 300 mg began on cycle 1 day 1 and lasted four cycles.

Indicated time point: before trial treatment. V was clipped by 5 bases and J by 15 bases; unmatched bases: 13. CDR1 MNHNY and CDR2 SVGAGI come from the germline V gene (reference sequence). The CDR3 sequence is 15 residues long. Both TCRalpha and TCRbeta chains were reverse transcribed with V-gene-specific primers. The PCR that amplified TCRs ran for approximately 20 cycles, relying on a constant-region primer and a V-primer adapter. The authors amplified isolated mRNA by in vitro transcription. MiXCR, run by TCRdb on the reads, gives a single entry per CDR3 protein. The sample comprises some 57,000 distinct CDR3 sequences, 20% to 25% of which are singletons, and around 5.7% rests with the top ten.

The chain couples TRBV6-6 to TRBJ2-1, with 13 bases aligning to TRBD2. Sequencing used PBMCs, obtained before treatment. The TCR originated in a male donor with prostate cancer. CDR3 sequence: CASSRTSGSRNERFF. The CDR3 bases are TGTGCCAGCAGTCGGACTAGCGGGAGTCGCAATGAGAGGTTCTTC.